One and the same sample provided the 15 T cell receptor beta chains below, sequenced in a study of monozygotic twins with inflammatory bowel disease. TCRdb reprocessed the 5' RACE reads and reports one entry per CDR3 protein, with no DNA. The table for this sample gives about 210,000 distinct CDR3 sequences. Material for sequencing was blood. These TCRs come from a human donor with ulcerative colitis or Crohn's disease, or a healthy co-twin of an affected twin (not recorded which).

The CDR3 region is CARDLKTWLMNTEAFF. The chain employs TRBV6-7 and TRBJ1-1. TRBV6-7 is filed as an ORF, its function uncertain. The CDR3 has 16 amino acids.

The V and J genes are TRBV29-1 and TRBJ1-1; the TCRdb call, TRBD1, lacks DNA for checking. The CDR3 is made up of 12 amino acids. Per the germline V gene, CDR1 is SQVTM and CDR2 is ANQGSEA. This chain's CDR3 is CSVDDRAGRAFF.

The chain couples TRBV6-2 or TRBV6-3 to TRBJ1-1. CDR1 MNHEY and CDR2 SVGEGT come from the germline V gene. This CDR3 region has 14 residues. CDR3 loop: CASSYGTMNTEAFF.

The V call is TRBV6-1, the J call TRBJ2-2; TCRdb's D call of TRBD1 is untestable without DNA. Per germline, CDR1 MNHNS and CDR2 SASEGT. The CDR3 length is 14 residues. The CDR3 sequence: CASRGQKNTGELFF.

V and J are TRBV5-1 and TRBJ2-3. The CDR3 runs 14 residues. The V gene's germline CDR1 is SGHRS and CDR2 YFSETQ. Here the CDR3 reads CASSVAASTDTQYF. The full variable domain, in which reference TRBV5-1 and TRBJ2-3 provide the parts outside the CDR3, is KAGVTQTPRYLIKTRGQQVTLSCSPISGHRSVSWYQQTPGQGLQFLFEYFSETQRNKGNFPGRFSGRQFSNSRSEMNVSTLELGDSALYLCASSVAASTDTQYFGPGTRLTVL.

The rearrangement links TRBV19 to TRBJ2-7; the TCRdb call, TRBD1, lacks DNA for checking. Germline values: CDR1 LNHDA, CDR2 SQIVND (reference sequence). The CDR3 runs 15 residues. Here the CDR3 reads CASSKSGTGSYEQYF.

CDR3 sequence: CASSLGGMSNQPQHF. This chain links TRBV7-9 with TRBJ1-5; the D gene TCRdb calls, TRBD1, cannot be checked with no DNA. This CDR3 is built from 15 residues. Looked up from germline, CDR1 is SEHNR and CDR2 is FQNEAQ (reference sequence).

V gene TRBV5-1 combines with J gene TRBJ2-5; TCRdb indicates TRBD1, and absent DNA this call remains unverified. Germline assignment: CDR1 SGHRS and CDR2 YFSETQ. The CDR3 covers 14 residues. This CDR3 is CASSRDSGEETQYF.

V usage is TRBV20-1 and J usage is TRBJ2-1; TCRdb indicates TRBD1, and absent DNA this call remains unverified. The CDR3 has 14 residues. Germline V gene sequence: CDR1 DFQATT, CDR2 SNEGSKA (reference sequence). CDR3 region: CSAQRDTTYNEQFF.

The rearrangement uses TRBV5-1 and TRBJ2-2; the D call from TCRdb, TRBD1, cannot be confirmed without DNA. This CDR3 comprises 16 residues. The V gene's germline CDR1 is SGHRS and CDR2 YFSETQ. The chain's CDR3 is CASSLVRTGPTGELFF.

The chain links TRBV6-1 to TRBJ2-7; the D gene TCRdb calls, TRBD2, cannot be checked with no DNA. The germline CDR1 and CDR2 sequences are MNHNS and SASEGT. The CDR3 length is 15 residues. The CDR3 protein is CASSVGGSNSYEQYF.

This sequence joins TRBV29-1 and TRBJ2-1. This CDR3 spans 13 amino acids. The V gene's germline CDR1 is SQVTM and CDR2 ANQGSEA. The CDR3 loop is CSVDKNSYNEQFF.

The rearrangement links TRBV7-7 to TRBJ2-1. Germline V lookup: CDR1 SSHAT, CDR2 FNYEAQ (reference sequence). The CDR3 consists of 15 residues. CDR3 loop: CASSLVVGSYNEQFF.

The chain carries TRBV25-1 and TRBJ1-1. The CDR3 consists of 15 residues. In germline, CDR1 is MGHDK, CDR2 SYGVNS. The CDR3 loop reads CASSEPLSGGRVAFF.

The rearrangement uses TRBV9 and TRBJ1-3; TCRdb calls TRBD1, which cannot be checked without DNA. The CDR3 is made up of 15 amino acids. Looked up from germline, CDR1 is SGDLS and CDR2 is YYNGEE. CDR3 loop: CASSAWTGAGNTIYF.